This entry lists 20 T cell receptor beta chains sequenced from one sample in a study of blood T cell repertoires in COVID-19. Measured with immunoSEQ multiplex PCR; TCRdb has only the in-frame clones, and not every one. The sample yields 380,000 or so clones, approximately 90% seen once. The sample consisted of PBMCs or T cells enriched from blood (not recorded which). All receptors come from a woman in her twenties or thirties with acute COVID-19.

The rearrangement links TRBV2 to TRBJ1-6; D is unclear. The V end lost 5 bases, the J end lost 7 bases, and 15 bases lay between the germline ends. The CDR3 covers 15 residues. The germline V gene has CDR1 SNHLY and CDR2 FYNNEI. This chain's CDR3 is CASSFQNGENSPLHF. In DNA form, the CDR3 reads TGTGCCAGCAGTTTCCAAAACGGGGAAAATTCACCCCTCCACTTT.

The chain joins TRBV5-6 to TRBJ2-2, with 9 bases aligning to TRBD1. The CDR3 length is 14 residues. CDR1 is SGHDT and CDR2 is YYEEEE in the germline V gene. V gave up 3 bases and J gave up 7 bases; unmatched junction bases: 4. The CDR3 DNA follows: TGTGCCAGCAGCTCACAGGGGGCGAGCGGGGAGCTGTTTTTT. It codes for CASSSQGASGELFF.

This clone has only one observation. V gene TRBV7-3 combines with J gene TRBJ1-1, with a weak D call TRBD1 (5 bases). Germline V gene sequence: CDR1 SGHTA, CDR2 FQGTGA. V lost 2 bases and J 0 bases, leaving 10 bases between the germline ends. This CDR3 spans 15 amino acids. CDR3 protein: CASSLGAGMNTEAFF. The DNA of the CDR3 is TGTGCCAGCAGCTTAGGTGCAGGGATGAACACTGAAGCTTTCTTT.

This CDR3 reads CASSFTGDRGPYNEQFF. The CDR3 nucleotides are TGTGCCAGCAGCTTTACTGGGGACAGGGGGCCCTACAATGAGCAGTTCTTC. The gene calls are TRBV7-2 and TRBJ2-1; 12 nucleotides agree with TRBD1. J was trimmed by 2 bases and V by 3 bases; bases with no gene match: 5. The length of the CDR3 is 17 residues. The germline V gene encodes CDR1 SGHTA and CDR2 FQGNSA. Full variable domain (remainder filled in from reference TRBV7-2 and TRBJ2-1): GAGVSQSPSNKVTEKGKDVELRCDPISGHTALYWYRQSLGQGLEFLIYFQGNSAPDKSGLPSDRFSAERTGGSVSTLTIQRTQQEDSAVYLCASSFTGDRGPYNEQFFGPGTRLTVL.

This chain joins TRBV10-1 and TRBJ2-2; D is unresolved. This CDR3 spans 14 amino acids. V was pared by 0 bases and J by 3 bases, with 5 bases between. CDR1 and CDR2 from the germline V gene are WNHNN and SYGVQD (reference sequence). This chain's CDR3 is CASSESQYTGELFF. DNA for the CDR3: TGCGCCAGCAGTGAGTCGCAGTACACCGGGGAGCTGTTTTTT.

This clone was counted a few times. The chain is built from TRBV6-5 and TRBJ2-7; perhaps TRBD1 as D (5 bases). Per the germline V gene, CDR1 is MNHEY and CDR2 is SVGAGI. This CDR3 has 14 residues. Trimming removed 0 bases from V and 2 bases from J, with 8 bases in between. The CDR3 is CASSYSGRAYEQYF. The CDR3, as DNA: TGTGCCAGCAGTTACTCAGGCAGGGCCTACGAGCAGTACTTC.

V gene TRBV5-1 combines with J gene TRBJ1-2; TRBD1 is a possible D gene (5 bases). Trimming took off 0 bases at V and 4 bases at J, with 10 bases between the two ends. CDR3 length: 14 amino acids. Germline V CDR1 and CDR2: SGHRS, YFSETQ. The CDR3: CASSLGQTSYGYTF. Here the CDR3 DNA reads TGCGCCAGCAGCTTGGGACAGACCTCCTATGGCTACACCTTC.

The chain couples TRBV27 to TRBJ1-1; 7 bases map to TRBD1. The CDR3 consists of 14 residues. The ends lost 3 bases at V and 4 bases at J; junction bases unmatched: 5. From germline, CDR1 is MNHEY and CDR2 SMNVEV (reference sequence). The CDR3 sequence: CASSLVQGSTEAFF. In DNA form, the CDR3 reads TGTGCCAGCAGTTTGGTACAGGGGAGCACTGAAGCTTTCTTT.

The rearrangement uses TRBV7-2 and TRBJ2-2, with D maybe TRBD2 (6 bases). Germline CDR1 and CDR2: SGHTA and FQGNSA. V was shortened by 5 bases and J by 6 bases, with 16 bases between the two germline ends. The CDR3 length is 15 residues. In nucleotides, the CDR3 is TGTGCCAGCAGCCCCACCGGGACTTATCCCGGGGAGCTGTTTTTT. It specifies CASSPTGTYPGELFF.

This rearrangement joins TRBV27 to TRBJ1-4, with D tentatively TRBD1 (5 bases). This CDR3 spans 14 amino acids. V was shortened by 1 base and J by 8 bases, with 11 bases between the two germline ends. Germline V gene data show CDR1 as MNHEY and CDR2 as SMNVEV (reference sequence). CDR3 nucleotide sequence: TGTGCCAGCAGTTTATTGGGGCTCGGGGAAAAACTGTTTTTT. It encodes CASSLLGLGEKLFF.

V is TRBV6-5 and J is TRBJ2-7, with TRBD1 as a possible D gene (5 bases). The V gene's germline CDR1 is MNHEY and CDR2 SVGAGI. V was shortened by 5 bases and J by 3 bases, with 8 bases between the two germline ends. This CDR3 spans 12 amino acids. The DNA for the CDR3 is TGTGCCAGCAGTCAGGGCTACTACGAGCAGTACTTC. As protein: CASSQGYYEQYF.

DNA of the CDR3: TGTGCCAGCAGTTTGCGGGGCTCGAGCTCCTACAATGAGCAGTTCTTC. Translated, it gives CASSLRGSSSYNEQFF. This chain joins TRBV6-2 or TRBV6-3 and TRBJ2-1, with a tentative D call TRBD2 (6 bases). V gave up 4 bases and J gave up 0 bases, with 13 bases separating them. The CDR3 is made up of 16 amino acids. Germline-derived CDR1 and CDR2 are MNHEY and SVGEGT.

The rearrangement links TRBV7-2 to TRBJ2-1; 8 positions match TRBD2. Germline-derived CDR1 and CDR2 are SGHTA and FQGNSA. CDR3 length equals 17 residues. The J segment lost 0 bases and the V segment lost 5 bases, leaving 9 bases of the junction unmatched. The CDR3: CASSPLERGSSYNEQFF. Here the CDR3 DNA reads TGTGCCAGCAGCCCGCTGGAGCGGGGGAGCTCCTACAATGAGCAGTTCTTC.

Comment on this clone: Other DNA sequences of this sample code for an identical CDR3. This chain links TRBV18 with TRBJ1-1; 10 bases agree with TRBD1. The trim removed 3 bases at V and 1 base at J, leaving 5 bases unmatched. Germline lookup yields CDR1 KGHSH and CDR2 LQKENI. There are 16 residues in the CDR3. This chain's CDR3 is CASSPGTGAGNTEAFF. Here the CDR3 DNA reads TGTGCCAGCTCACCCGGGACAGGGGCCGGGAACACTGAAGCTTTCTTT. Complete variable domain (other parts from reference TRBV18 and TRBJ1-1): NAGVMQNPRHLVRRRGQEARLRCSPMKGHSHVYWYRQLPEEGLKFMVYLQKENIIDESGMPKERFSAEFPKEGPSILRIQQVVRGDSAAYFCASSPGTGAGNTEAFFGQGTRLTVV.

This clone is a singleton in its sample. J is TRBJ1-6 and V is TRBV30; D is perhaps TRBD1 (5 bases). Germline V gene data show CDR1 as GTSNPN and CDR2 as SVGIG (reference sequence). The CDR3 spans 14 residues. With 1 base removed from V and 13 bases from J, the gap between germline ends came to 17 bases. The CDR3 nucleotides are TGTGCCTGGAGTGAAGGGGCAAAGGGAAATCCCCTCCACTTT. It translates to CAWSEGAKGNPLHF.

In this sample, this clone turned up a few times. The rearrangement uses TRBV27 and TRBJ1-2; 9 bases are a match to TRBD1. V lost 5 bases to trimming and J lost 5 bases; unmatched junction nucleotides: 6. In germline, CDR1 is MNHEY, CDR2 SMNVEV (reference sequence). The CDR3 spans 14 residues. The chain's CDR3 is CASSLTGGGYGYTF. The DNA of the CDR3 is TGTGCCAGCAGTCTTACAGGGGGCGGTTATGGCTACACCTTC.

V gene TRBV19 combines with J gene TRBJ1-5; no firm D call. V was pared by 5 bases and J by 7 bases, with 9 bases between. The CDR3 is made up of 12 amino acids. Germline V gene data show CDR1 as LNHDA and CDR2 as SQIVND (reference sequence). The CDR3 is CASSGSGQPQHF. Here the CDR3 DNA reads TGTGCCAGTAGTGGGTCCGGGCAGCCCCAGCATTTT.

The V call is TRBV7-9, the J call TRBJ2-3, with a possible D match to TRBD2 (5 bases). V was trimmed by 3 bases and J by 2 bases, leaving 15 bases between them. Germline V gene lookup returns CDR1 SEHNR and CDR2 FQNEAQ (reference sequence). The CDR3 sequence is 16 residues long. CDR3 residues: CASSFSGVISTDTQYF. For the CDR3, the DNA is TGTGCCAGCAGCTTTTCCGGGGTCATTTCCACAGATACGCAGTATTTT.

This chain connects TRBV19 to TRBJ2-6; D gene unclear. The CDR3 is 16 amino acids. V lost 4 bases to trimming and J lost 0 bases, with 10 bases between them. Germline V gene sequence: CDR1 LNHDA, CDR2 SQIVND (reference sequence). The CDR3 DNA follows: TGTGCCAGTAGTAACAGACACCGCTCTGGGGCCAACGTCCTGACTTTC. It translates to CASSNRHRSGANVLTF. The entire variable domain, with the rest obtained from reference TRBV19 and TRBJ2-6, is as follows: DGGITQSPKYLFRKEGQNVTLSCEQNLNHDAMYWYRQDPGQGLRLIYYSQIVNDFQKGDIAEGYSVSREKKESFPLTVTSAQKNPTAFYLCASSNRHRSGANVLTFGAGSRLTVL.

In this sample, this clone turned up once. CDR3 amino acids: CASSVAGGGAETQYF. Written as DNA, the CDR3 is TGTGCCAGCAGCGTAGCGGGCGGGGGGGCGGAGACCCAGTACTTC. The rearrangement uses TRBV9 and TRBJ2-5, with TRBD2 matching over 9 bases. The junction had 5 bases not matched to a gene; V was cut back by 0 bases and J by 5 bases. This CDR3 spans 15 amino acids. From germline, CDR1 is SGDLS and CDR2 YYNGEE.